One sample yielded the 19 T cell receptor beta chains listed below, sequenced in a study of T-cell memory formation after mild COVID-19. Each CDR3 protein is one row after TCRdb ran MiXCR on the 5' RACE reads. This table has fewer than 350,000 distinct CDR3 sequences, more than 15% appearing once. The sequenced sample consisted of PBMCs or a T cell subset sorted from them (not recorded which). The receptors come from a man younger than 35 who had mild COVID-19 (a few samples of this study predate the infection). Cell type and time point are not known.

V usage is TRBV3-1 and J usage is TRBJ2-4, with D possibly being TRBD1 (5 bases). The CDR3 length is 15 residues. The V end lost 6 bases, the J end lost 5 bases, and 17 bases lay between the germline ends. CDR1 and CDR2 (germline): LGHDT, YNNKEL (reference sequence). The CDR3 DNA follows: TGTGCCAGCAGGGCTGAGGCGGCAGGGCAAAACATTCAGTACTTC. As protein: CASRAEAAGQNIQYF.

As DNA, the CDR3 is TGCAGTGCTAGAGATCCCTCAGGGGGAGATGAAGCTTTCTTT. It is translated as CSARDPSGGDEAFF. The chain uses TRBV20-1 and TRBJ1-1; 7 nucleotides agree with TRBD1. V lost 0 bases to trimming and J lost 7 bases; unmatched junction nucleotides: 8. The germline V gene encodes CDR1 DFQATT and CDR2 SNEGSKA (reference sequence). The CDR3 has 14 amino acids.

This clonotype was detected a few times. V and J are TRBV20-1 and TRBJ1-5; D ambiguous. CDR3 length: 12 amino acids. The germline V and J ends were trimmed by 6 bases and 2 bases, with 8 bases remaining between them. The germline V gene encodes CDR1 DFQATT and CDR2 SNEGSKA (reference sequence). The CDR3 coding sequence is TGCAGTGCACTCGGGGGCAATCAGCCCCAGCATTTT. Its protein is CSALGGNQPQHF.

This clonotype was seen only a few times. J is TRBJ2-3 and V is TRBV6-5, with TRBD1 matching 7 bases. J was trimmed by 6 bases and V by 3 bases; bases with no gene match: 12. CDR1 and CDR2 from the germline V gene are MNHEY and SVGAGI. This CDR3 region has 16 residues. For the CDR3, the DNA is TGTGCCAGCAGTTATCAGACAGGGTCGGGATGGGATACGCAGTATTTT. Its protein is CASSYQTGSGWDTQYF.

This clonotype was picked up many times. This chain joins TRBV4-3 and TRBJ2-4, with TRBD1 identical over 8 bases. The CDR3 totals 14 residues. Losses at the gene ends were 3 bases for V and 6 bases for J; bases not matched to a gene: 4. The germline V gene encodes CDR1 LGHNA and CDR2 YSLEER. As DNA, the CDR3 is TGCGCCAGCAGCCAGACCGGACAGGGAAACATTCAGTACTTC. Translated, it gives CASSQTGQGNIQYF.

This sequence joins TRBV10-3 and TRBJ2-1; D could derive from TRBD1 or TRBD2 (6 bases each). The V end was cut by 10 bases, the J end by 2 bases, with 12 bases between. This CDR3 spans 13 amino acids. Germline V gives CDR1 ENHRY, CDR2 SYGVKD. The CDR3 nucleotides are TGTGCCACCCAGGAGGGGGCCTACAATGAGCAGTTCTTC. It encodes CATQEGAYNEQFF.

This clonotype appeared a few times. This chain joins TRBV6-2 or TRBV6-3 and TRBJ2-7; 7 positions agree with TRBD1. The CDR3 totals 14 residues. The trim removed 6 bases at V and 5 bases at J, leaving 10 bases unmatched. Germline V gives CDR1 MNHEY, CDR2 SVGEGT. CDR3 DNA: TGTGCCAGCAGAGCCCCCGGGACAGTCAACGAGCAGTACTTC. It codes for CASRAPGTVNEQYF.

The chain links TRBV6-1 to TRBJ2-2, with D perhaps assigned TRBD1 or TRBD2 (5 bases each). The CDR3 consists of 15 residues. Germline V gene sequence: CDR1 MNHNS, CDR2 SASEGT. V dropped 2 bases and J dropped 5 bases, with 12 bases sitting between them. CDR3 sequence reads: CASSERGARTGELFF. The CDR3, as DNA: TGTGCCAGCAGTGAACGAGGGGCCCGGACCGGGGAGCTGTTTTTT.

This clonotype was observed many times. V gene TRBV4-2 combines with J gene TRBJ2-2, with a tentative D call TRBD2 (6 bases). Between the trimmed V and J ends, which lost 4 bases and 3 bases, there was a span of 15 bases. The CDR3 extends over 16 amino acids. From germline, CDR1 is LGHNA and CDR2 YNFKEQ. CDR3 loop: CASSPRGREDTGELFF. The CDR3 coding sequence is TGTGCCAGCAGCCCGCGGGGCAGGGAGGACACCGGGGAGCTGTTTTTT.

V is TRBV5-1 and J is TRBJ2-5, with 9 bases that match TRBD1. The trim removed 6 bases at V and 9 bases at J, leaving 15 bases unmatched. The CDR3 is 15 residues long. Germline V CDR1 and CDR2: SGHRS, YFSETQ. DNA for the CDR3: TGCGCCAGCATCGCCGGGACAGGGCTTTTTGGGGCCCAGTACTTC. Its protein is CASIAGTGLFGAQYF.

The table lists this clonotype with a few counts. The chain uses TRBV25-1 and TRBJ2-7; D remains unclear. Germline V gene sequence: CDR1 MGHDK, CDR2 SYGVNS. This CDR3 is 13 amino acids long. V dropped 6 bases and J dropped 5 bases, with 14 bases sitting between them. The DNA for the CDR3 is TGTGCCAGCAGCTCCATGGGGTCGGACGAGCAGTACGTC. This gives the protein CASSSMGSDEQYV.

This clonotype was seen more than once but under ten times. CDR3 region: CASSQESHRGYEQYF. As DNA, the CDR3 is TGCGCCAGCAGCCAAGAGTCCCACAGGGGGTACGAGCAGTACTTC. The chain combines TRBV4-3 with TRBJ2-7; 8 bases agree with TRBD1. The germline CDR1 and CDR2 sequences are LGHNA and YSLEER. This CDR3 is 15 amino acids long. J lost 4 bases, V lost 0 bases, and 5 bases had no gene match.

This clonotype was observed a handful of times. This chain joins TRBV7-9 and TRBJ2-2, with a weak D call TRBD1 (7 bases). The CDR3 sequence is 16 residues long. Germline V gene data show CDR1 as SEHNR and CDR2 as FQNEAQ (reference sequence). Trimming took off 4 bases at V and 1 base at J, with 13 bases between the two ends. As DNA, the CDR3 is TGTGCCAGCAGCTCCTACAGGGGAGGGAACACCGGGGAGCTGTTTTTT. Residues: CASSSYRGGNTGELFF. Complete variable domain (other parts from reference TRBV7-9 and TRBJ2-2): DTGVSQNPRHKITKRGQNVTFRCDPISEHNRLYWYRQTLGQGPEFLTYFQNEAQLEKSRLLSDRFSAERPKGSFSTLEIQRTEQGDSAMYLCASSSYRGGNTGELFFGEGSRLTVL.

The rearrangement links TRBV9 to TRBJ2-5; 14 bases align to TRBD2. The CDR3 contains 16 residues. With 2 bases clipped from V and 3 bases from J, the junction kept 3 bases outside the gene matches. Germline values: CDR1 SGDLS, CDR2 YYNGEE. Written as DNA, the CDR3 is TGTGCCAGCAGCGTTCCGACTAGCGGGGGGGAAGAGACCCAGTACTTC. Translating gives CASSVPTSGGEETQYF. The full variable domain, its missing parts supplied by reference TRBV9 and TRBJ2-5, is DSGVTQTPKHLITATGQRVTLRCSPRSGDLSVYWYQQSLDQGLQFLIQYYNGEERAKGNILERFSAQQFPDLHSELNLSSLELGDSALYFCASSVPTSGGEETQYFGPGTRLLVL.

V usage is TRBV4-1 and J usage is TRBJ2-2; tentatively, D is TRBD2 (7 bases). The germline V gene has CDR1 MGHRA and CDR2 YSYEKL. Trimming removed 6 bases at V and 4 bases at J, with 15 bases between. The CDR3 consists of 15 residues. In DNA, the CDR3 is TGCGCCAGCAGGTCGGGGGGCTCGCGCACCGGGGAGCTGTTTTTT. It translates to CASRSGGSRTGELFF.

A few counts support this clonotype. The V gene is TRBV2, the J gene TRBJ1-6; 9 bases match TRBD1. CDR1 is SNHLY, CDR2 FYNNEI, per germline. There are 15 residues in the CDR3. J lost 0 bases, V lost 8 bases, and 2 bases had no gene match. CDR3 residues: CASGQGSSYNSPLHF. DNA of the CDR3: TGTGCCAGCGGACAGGGGAGCTCCTATAATTCACCCCTCCACTTT.

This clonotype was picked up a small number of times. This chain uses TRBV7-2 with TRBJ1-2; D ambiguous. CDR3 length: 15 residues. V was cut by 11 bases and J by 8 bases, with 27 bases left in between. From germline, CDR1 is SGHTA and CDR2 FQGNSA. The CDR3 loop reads CAFARPGGQAAGYTF. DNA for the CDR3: TGTGCCTTTGCCCGACCGGGCGGCCAAGCAGCGGGCTACACCTTC.

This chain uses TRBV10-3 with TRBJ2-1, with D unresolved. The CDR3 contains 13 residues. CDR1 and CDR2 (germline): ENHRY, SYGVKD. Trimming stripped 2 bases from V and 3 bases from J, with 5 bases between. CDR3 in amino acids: CAISETGYNEQFF. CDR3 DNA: TGTGCCATCAGTGAGACTGGCTACAATGAGCAGTTCTTC.

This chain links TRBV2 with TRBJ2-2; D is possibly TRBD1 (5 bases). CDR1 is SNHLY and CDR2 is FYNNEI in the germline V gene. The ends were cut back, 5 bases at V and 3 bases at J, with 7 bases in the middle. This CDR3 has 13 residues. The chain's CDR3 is CASSRQYTGELFF. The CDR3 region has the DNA TGTGCCAGCAGTAGACAGTACACCGGGGAGCTGTTTTTT.